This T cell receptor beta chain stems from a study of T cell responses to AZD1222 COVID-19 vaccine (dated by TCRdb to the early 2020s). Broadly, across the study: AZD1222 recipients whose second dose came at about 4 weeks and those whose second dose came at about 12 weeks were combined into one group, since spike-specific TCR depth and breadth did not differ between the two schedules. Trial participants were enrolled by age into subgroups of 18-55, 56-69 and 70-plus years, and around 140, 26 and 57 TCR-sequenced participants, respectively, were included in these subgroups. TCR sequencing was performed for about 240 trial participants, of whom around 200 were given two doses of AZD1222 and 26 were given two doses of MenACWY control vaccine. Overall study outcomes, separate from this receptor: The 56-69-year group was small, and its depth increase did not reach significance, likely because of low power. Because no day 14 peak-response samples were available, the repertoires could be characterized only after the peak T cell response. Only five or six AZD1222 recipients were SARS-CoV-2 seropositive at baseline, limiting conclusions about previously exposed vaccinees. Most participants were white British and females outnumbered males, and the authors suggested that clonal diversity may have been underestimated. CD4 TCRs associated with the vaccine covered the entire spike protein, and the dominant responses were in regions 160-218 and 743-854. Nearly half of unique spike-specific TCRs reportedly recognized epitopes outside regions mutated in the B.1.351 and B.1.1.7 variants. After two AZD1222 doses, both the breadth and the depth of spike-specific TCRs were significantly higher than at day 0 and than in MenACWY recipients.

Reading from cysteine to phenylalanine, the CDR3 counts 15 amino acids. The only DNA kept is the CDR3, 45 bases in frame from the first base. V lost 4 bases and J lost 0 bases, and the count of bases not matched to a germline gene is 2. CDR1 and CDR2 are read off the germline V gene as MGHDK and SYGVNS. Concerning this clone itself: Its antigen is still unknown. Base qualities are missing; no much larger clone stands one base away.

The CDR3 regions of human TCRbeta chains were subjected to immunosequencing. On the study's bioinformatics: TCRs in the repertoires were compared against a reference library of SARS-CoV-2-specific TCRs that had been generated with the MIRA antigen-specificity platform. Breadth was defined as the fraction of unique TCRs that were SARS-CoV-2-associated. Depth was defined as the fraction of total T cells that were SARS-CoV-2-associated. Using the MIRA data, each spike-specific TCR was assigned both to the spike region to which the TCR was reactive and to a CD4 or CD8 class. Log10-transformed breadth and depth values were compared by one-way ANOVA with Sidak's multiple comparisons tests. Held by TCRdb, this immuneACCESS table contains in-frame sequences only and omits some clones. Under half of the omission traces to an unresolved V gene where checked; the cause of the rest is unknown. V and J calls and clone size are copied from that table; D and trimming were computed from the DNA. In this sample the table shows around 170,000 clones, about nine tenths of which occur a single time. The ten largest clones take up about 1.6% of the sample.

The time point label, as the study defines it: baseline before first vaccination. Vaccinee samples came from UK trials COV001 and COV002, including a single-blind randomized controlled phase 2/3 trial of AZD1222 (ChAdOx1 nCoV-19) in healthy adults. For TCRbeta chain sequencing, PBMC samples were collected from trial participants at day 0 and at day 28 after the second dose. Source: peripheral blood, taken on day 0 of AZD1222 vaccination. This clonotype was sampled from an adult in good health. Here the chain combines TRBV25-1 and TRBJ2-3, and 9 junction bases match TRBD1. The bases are TGTGCCAGCAGTGTAGGGACAGGGAGCACAGATACGCAGTATTTT. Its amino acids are CASSVGTGSTDTQYF.